Listed here are 8 T cell receptor beta chains from one sample, sequenced in a study of T cells in narcolepsy. TCRdb's table, derived via immunoSEQ multiplex PCR, lists solely in-frame clones and lacks some. The data show under 40,000 clones, with 80% to 85% seen just once and about 0.66% held by the top ten. The material sequenced was memory (CD45RA-) CD4+ T cells from blood. Receptor source: a human donor in good health.

The genes are TRBV28 and TRBJ2-1; the D gene is possibly TRBD2 (5 bases). The V gene lost 6 bases and the J gene lost 10 bases, with 19 bases spanning the gap. The CDR3 sequence is 14 residues long. Germline CDR1 is MDHEN and CDR2 is SYDVKM. The CDR3 DNA sequence: TGTGCCAGCAGAAAGAGGACCGCGGGTTTCGAGCAGTTCTTC. This sequence encodes CASRKRTAGFEQFF.

The J gene is TRBJ2-7, the V gene TRBV7-9; D call uncertain. Germline CDR1 is SEHNR and CDR2 is FQNEAQ (reference sequence). This CDR3 has 14 amino acids. Trimming cost V 2 bases and J 3 bases, with 11 bases left between them. The CDR3 spells CASSLMGLVYEQYV. CDR3 DNA sequence: TGTGCCAGCAGCTTAATGGGTCTAGTCTACGAGCAGTACGTC.

The rearrangement links TRBV5-1 to TRBJ1-2, with D unresolved. The CDR3 totals 16 residues. Germline V lookup: CDR1 SGHRS, CDR2 YFSETQ. Between the trimmed V and J ends, which lost 3 bases and 0 bases, there was a span of 15 bases. CDR3 nucleotides: TGCGCCAGCAGCTCGGGCTCACGGCCGGCTAACTATGGCTACACCTTC. This codes for CASSSGSRPANYGYTF.

The chain carries TRBV7-2 and TRBJ1-4, with no clear D. The CDR3 has 14 residues. The V end was cut by 3 bases, the J end by 4 bases, with 9 bases between. Germline-derived CDR1 and CDR2 are SGHTA and FQGNSA. CDR3 in amino acids: CASSFQTFNEKLFF. DNA of the CDR3: TGTGCCAGCAGCTTCCAGACCTTTAATGAAAAACTGTTTTTT.

The chain recombines TRBV28 with TRBJ2-7; 7 bases match TRBD1. The V gene's germline CDR1 is MDHEN and CDR2 SYDVKM. The trim removed 4 bases at V and 6 bases at J, leaving 12 bases unmatched. CDR3 length: 15 amino acids. DNA for the CDR3: TGTGCCAGCAGTTCGACCACGCCGGGACAGATCGAGCAGTACGTC. It specifies CASSSTTPGQIEQYV.

This clone was seen a few times. The rearrangement uses TRBV6-6 and TRBJ1-6; unclear D gene. The germline V gene encodes CDR1 MNHNY and CDR2 SVGAGI (reference sequence). V lost 6 bases and J lost 6, with 9 bases in between. The CDR3 is 13 residues long. CDR3 sequence reads: CASRETTNSPLHF. In nucleotides, the CDR3 is TGTGCCAGCAGAGAGACAACTAATTCACCCCTCCACTTT.

Concerning this clone: The sample contains more than one DNA sequence encoding this CDR3. J is TRBJ2-1 and V is TRBV5-1; the D call may be TRBD1 or TRBD2 (7 bases each). V shed 0 bases and J shed 9 bases, with 13 bases lying between them. CDR1 and CDR2 from the germline V gene are SGHRS and YFSETQ. There are 14 residues in the CDR3. The CDR3 region is CASSLVQGGGEQFF. Here the CDR3 DNA reads TGCGCCAGCAGCTTGGTTCAGGGGGGGGGTGAGCAGTTCTTC.

This chain connects TRBV7-8 to TRBJ1-5; D gene ambiguous. The CDR3 has 14 amino acids. The V and J ends lost 6 bases and 0 bases respectively, with 9 bases between them. CDR1 is SGHVS, CDR2 FQNEAQ, per germline. For the CDR3, the DNA is TGTGCCAGCAGGGGCCTTGATAGCAATCAGCCCCAGCATTTT. Amino acids: CASRGLDSNQPQHF.